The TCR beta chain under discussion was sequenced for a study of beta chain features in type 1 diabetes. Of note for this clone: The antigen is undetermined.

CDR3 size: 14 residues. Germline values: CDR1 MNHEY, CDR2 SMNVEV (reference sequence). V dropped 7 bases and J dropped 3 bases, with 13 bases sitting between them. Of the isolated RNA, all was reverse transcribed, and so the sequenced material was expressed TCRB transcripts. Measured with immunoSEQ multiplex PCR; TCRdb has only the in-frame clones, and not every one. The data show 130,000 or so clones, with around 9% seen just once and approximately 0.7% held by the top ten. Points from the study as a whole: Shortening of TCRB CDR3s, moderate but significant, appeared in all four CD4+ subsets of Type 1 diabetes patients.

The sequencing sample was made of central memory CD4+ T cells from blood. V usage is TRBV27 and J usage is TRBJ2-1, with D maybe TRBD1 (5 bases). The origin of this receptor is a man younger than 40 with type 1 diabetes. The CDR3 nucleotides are TGTGCCAGCAAAACAGGTCCCTACTACAATGAGCAGTTCTTC. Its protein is CASKTGPYYNEQFF.